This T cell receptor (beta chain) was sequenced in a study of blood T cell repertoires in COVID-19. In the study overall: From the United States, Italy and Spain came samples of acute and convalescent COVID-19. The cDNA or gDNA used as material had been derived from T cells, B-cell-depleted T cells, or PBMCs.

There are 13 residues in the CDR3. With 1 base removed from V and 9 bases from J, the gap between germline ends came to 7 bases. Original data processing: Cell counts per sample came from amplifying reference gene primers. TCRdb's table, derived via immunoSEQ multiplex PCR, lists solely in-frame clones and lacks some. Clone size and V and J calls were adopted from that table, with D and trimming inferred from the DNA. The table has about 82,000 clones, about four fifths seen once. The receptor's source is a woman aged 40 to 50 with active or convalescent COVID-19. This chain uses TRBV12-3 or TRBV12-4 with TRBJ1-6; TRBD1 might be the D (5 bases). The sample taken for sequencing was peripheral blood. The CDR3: CASSLGQISPLHF. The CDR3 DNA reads TGTGCCAGCAGTTTAGGACAGATTTCACCCCTCCACTTT.